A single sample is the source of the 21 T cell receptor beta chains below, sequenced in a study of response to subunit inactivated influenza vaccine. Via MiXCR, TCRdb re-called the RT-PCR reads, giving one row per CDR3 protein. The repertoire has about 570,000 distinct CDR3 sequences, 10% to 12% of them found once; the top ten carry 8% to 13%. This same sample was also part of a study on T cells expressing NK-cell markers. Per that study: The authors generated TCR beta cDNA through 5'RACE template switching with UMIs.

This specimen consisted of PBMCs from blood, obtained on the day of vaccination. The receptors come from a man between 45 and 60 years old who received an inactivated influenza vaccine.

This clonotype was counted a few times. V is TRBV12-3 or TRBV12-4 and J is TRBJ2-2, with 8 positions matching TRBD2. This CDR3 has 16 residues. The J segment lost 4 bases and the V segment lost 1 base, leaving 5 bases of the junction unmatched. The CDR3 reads CASSLGRGRPTGELFF. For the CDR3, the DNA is TGTGCCAGCAGTTTAGGCCGCGGGAGGCCCACCGGGGAGCTGTTTTTT.

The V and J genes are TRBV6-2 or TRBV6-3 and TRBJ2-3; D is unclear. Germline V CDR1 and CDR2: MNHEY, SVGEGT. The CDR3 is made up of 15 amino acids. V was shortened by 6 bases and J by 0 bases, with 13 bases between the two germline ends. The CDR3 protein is CASRRTLVSTDTQYF. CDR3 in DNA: TGTGCCAGCAGACGGACGCTCGTTAGCACAGATACGCAGTATTTT.

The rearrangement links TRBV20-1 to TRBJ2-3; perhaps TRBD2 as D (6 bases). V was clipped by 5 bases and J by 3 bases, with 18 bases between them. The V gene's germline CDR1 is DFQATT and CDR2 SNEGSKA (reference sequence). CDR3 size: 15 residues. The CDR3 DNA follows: TGCAGTGCTGAACAACCCACTAGCATTACAGATACGCAGTATTTT. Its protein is CSAEQPTSITDTQYF.

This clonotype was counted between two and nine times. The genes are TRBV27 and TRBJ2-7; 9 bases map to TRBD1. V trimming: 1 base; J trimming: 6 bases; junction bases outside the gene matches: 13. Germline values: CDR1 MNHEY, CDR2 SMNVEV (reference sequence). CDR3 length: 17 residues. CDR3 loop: CASSLLYPRDRDPEQYF. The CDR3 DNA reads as TGTGCCAGCAGTTTATTGTATCCCCGGGACAGGGATCCCGAGCAGTACTTC.

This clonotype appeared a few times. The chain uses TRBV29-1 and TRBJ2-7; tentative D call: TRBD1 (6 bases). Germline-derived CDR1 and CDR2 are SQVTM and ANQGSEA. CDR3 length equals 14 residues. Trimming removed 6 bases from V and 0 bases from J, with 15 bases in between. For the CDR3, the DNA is TGCAGCGTCAAAACGACAGGTAGCTCCTACGAGCAGTACTTC. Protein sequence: CSVKTTGSSYEQYF.

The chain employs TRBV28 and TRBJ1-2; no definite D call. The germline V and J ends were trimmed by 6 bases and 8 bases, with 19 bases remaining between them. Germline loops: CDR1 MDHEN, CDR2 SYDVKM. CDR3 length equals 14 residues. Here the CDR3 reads CASSPETGLGGYTF. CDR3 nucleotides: TGTGCCAGCAGCCCCGAAACGGGCCTCGGGGGCTACACCTTC.

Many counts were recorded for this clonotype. The CDR3 nucleotides read TGTGCCAGCTCCTCTGGCAGGGATCAGCCCCAGCATTTT. Translated: CASSSGRDQPQHF. The chain recombines TRBV18 with TRBJ1-5; possible D gene TRBD1, 5 bases. CDR3 length: 13 residues. Trimming left V 6 bases short and J 5 bases short, with 11 bases between. CDR1 is KGHSH, CDR2 LQKENI, per germline.

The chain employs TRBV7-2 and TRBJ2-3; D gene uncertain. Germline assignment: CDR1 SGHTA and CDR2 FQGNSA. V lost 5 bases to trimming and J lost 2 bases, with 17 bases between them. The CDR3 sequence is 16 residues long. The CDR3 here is CASSRLDHTLTDTQYF. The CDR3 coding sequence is TGTGCCAGCAGCCGACTGGACCATACCCTCACAGATACGCAGTATTTT.

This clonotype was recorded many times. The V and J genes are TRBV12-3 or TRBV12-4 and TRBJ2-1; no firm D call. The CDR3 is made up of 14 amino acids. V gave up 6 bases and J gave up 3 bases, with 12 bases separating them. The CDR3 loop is CASSLSRIYNEQFF. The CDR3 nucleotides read TGTGCCAGCAGCCTTTCGCGGATCTACAATGAGCAGTTCTTC.

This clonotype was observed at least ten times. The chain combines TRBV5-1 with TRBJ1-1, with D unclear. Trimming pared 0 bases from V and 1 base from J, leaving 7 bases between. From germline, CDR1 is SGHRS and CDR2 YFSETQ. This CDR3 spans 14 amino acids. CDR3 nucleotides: TGCGCCAGCAGCTTGGAATCAGGGAACACTGAAGCTTTCTTT. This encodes CASSLESGNTEAFF.

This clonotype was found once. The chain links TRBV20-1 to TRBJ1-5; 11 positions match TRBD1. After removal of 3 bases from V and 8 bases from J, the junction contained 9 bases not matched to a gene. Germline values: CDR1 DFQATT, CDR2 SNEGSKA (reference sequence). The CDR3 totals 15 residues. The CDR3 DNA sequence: TGCAGTGCTAGTGTCGGGACAGGGGGAAAAGAGCCCCAGCATTTT. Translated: CSASVGTGGKEPQHF.

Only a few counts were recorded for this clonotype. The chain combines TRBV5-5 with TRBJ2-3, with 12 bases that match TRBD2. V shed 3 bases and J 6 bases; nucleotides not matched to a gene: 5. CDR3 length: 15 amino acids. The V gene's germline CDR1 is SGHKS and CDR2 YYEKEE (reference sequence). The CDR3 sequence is CASSSSGGAPDTQYF. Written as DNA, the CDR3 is TGTGCCAGCAGCTCTAGCGGGGGGGCCCCCGATACGCAGTATTTT.

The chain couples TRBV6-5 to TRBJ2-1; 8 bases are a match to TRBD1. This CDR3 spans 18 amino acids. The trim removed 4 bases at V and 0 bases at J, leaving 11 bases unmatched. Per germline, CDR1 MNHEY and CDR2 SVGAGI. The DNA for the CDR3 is TGTGCCAGCAGTTCCAACCCCAGGACAGGGAGCTCCTACAATGAGCAGTTCTTC. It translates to CASSSNPRTGSSYNEQFF.

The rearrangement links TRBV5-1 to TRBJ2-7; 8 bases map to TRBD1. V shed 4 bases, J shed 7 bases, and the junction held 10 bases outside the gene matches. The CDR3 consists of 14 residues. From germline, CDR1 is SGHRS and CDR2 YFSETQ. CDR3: CASSPRTGFGEQYF. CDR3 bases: TGCGCCAGCAGCCCGAGGACAGGGTTCGGGGAGCAGTACTTC.

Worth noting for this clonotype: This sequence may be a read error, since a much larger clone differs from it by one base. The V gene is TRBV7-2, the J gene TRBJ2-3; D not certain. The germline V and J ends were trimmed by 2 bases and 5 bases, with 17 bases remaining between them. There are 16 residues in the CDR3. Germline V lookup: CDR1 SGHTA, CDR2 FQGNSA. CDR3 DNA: TGTGCCAGCAGCTTACCGATGACGCCTAGAATAGATACGCAGTATTTT. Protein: CASSLPMTPRIDTQYF. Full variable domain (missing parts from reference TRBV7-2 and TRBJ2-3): GAGVSQSPSNKVTEKGKDVELRCDPISGHTALYWYRQSLGQGLEFLIYFQGNSAPDKSGLPSDRFSAERTGGSVSTLTIQRTQQEDSAVYLCASSLPMTPRIDTQYFGPGTRLTVL.

The CDR3 sequence: CSARGTGGNPYEQYF. In DNA form, the CDR3 reads TGCAGTGCTAGGGGGACAGGGGGAAATCCCTACGAGCAGTACTTC. V is TRBV20-1 and J is TRBJ2-7, with TRBD1 matching 11 bases. CDR3 size: 15 residues. CDR1 DFQATT and CDR2 SNEGSKA come from the germline V gene (reference sequence). After removal of 3 bases from V and 2 bases from J, the junction contained 6 bases not matched to a gene.

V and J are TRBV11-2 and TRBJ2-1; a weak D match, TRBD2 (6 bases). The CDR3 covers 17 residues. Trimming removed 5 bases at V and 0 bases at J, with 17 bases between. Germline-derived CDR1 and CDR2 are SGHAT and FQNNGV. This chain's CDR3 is CASSIGWVGSSYNEQFF. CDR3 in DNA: TGTGCCAGCAGCATCGGGTGGGTCGGGAGCTCCTACAATGAGCAGTTCTTC.

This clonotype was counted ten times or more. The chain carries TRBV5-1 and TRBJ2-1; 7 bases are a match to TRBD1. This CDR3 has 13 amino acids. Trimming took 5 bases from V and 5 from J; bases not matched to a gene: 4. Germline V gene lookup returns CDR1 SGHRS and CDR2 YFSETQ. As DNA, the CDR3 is TGCGCCAGCAGGAGGGGGCCGAACAATGAGCAGTTCTTC. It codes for CASRRGPNNEQFF. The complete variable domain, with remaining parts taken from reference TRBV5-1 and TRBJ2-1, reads KAGVTQTPRYLIKTRGQQVTLSCSPISGHRSVSWYQQTPGQGLQFLFEYFSETQRNKGNFPGRFSGRQFSNSRSEMNVSTLELGDSALYLCASRRGPNNEQFFGPGTRLTVL.

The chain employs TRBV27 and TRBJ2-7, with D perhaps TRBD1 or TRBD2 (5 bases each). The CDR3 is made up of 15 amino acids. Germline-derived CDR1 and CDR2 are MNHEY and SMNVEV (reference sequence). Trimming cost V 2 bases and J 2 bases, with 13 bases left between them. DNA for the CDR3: TGTGCCAGCAGTTTAGGGGGTGTCGCTACCTACGAGCAGTACTTC. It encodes CASSLGGVATYEQYF.

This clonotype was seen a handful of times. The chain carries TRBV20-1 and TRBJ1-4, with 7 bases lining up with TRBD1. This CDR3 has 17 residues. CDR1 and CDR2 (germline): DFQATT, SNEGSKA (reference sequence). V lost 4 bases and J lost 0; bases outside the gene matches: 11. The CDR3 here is CSANLRDSYATNEKLFF. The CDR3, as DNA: TGCAGTGCTAACCTCCGGGACAGTTATGCAACTAATGAAAAACTGTTTTTT.

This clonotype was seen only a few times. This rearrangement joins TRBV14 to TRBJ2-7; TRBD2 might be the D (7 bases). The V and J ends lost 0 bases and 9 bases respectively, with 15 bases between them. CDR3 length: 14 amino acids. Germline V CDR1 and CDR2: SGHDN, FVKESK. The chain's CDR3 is CASSQDVGGARQYF. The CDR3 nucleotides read TGTGCCAGCAGCCAAGACGTAGGGGGGGCAAGGCAGTACTTC.